Each of the 27 T cell receptor beta chains below was sequenced from the same sample in a study of T cell therapy after organ transplantation. These TCRs are of unknown antigen specificity. Time point described: 20-29 weeks after completion of therapy. Sequencing was performed with immunoSEQ multiplex PCR; in TCRdb, only in-frame clones are kept and a portion is missing. The sample has about 20,000 clones; about 83% are singletons. The material sequenced was CD8+ T cells from blood, taken after autologous CMV-specific T cell therapy. These TCRs come from a human patient who had received a solid organ transplant and had CMV disease. Some T cells here may be from the graft donor.

J is TRBJ2-1 and V is TRBV7-9; D gene unclear. Germline CDR1 reads SEHNR; CDR2 reads FQNEAQ (reference sequence). Deletions cut 5 bases from V and 6 bases from J, with 11 bases between. This CDR3 has 13 residues. The CDR3 nucleotides are TGTGCCAGCAGCACCTTGGTCGTCAATGAGCAGTTCTTC. Its translation: CASSTLVVNEQFF. Combining the CDR3 with reference TRBV7-9 and TRBJ2-1 gives the whole variable domain DTGVSQNPRHKITKRGQNVTFRCDPISEHNRLYWYRQTLGQGPEFLTYFQNEAQLEKSRLLSDRFSAERPKGSFSTLEIQRTEQGDSAMYLCASSTLVVNEQFFGPGTRLTVL.

V is TRBV29-1 and J is TRBJ1-1; no definite D call. Trimming pared 7 bases from V and 10 bases from J, leaving 25 bases between. The CDR3 length is 14 residues. CDR1 is SQVTM, CDR2 ANQGSEA, per germline. As DNA, the CDR3 is TGCAGCGCCCTCACGACGTATATTCGGTTAGGAGCTTTCTTT. Amino acid sequence: CSALTTYIRLGAFF.

This chain joins TRBV9 and TRBJ2-2; D is uncertain. The V end lost 0 bases, the J end lost 7 bases, and 7 bases lay between the germline ends. The germline gives CDR1 SGDLS, CDR2 YYNGEE. The CDR3 sequence is 13 residues long. CDR3 nucleotide sequence: TGTGCCAGCAGCGTAGCTACTGGCGGGGAGCTGTTTTTT. Translation gives CASSVATGGELFF.

The chain links TRBV7-9 to TRBJ2-7; D might be TRBD2 (6 bases). This CDR3 is built from 12 residues. The germline V and J ends were trimmed by 5 bases and 5 bases, with 10 bases remaining between them. CDR1 is SEHNR and CDR2 is FQNEAQ in the germline V gene (reference sequence). In nucleotides, the CDR3 is TGTGCCAGCAGCCGCGGGGAGAACGAGCAGTACTTC. Its translation: CASSRGENEQYF.

This chain links TRBV4-1 with TRBJ2-1, with TRBD1 matching over 7 bases. This CDR3 has 17 residues. Germline CDR1 is MGHRA and CDR2 is YSYEKL. Trimming removed 3 bases from V and 1 base from J; junction bases left unmatched: 9. CDR3 bases: TGCGCCAGCAGCCAGGAACCACAGGGGCCTTCCTACAATGAGCAGTTCTTC. Residues: CASSQEPQGPSYNEQFF.

The chain links TRBV7-3 to TRBJ2-7; 8 bases fit TRBD2. The CDR3 extends over 14 amino acids. V gave up 2 bases and J gave up 0 bases; unmatched junction bases: 0. Germline CDR1 is SGHTA and CDR2 is FQGTGA. The CDR3 nucleotides are TGTGCCAGCAGCTTAGCGGGAGGCTCCTACGAGCAGTACTTC. Its protein product is CASSLAGGSYEQYF.

The chain uses TRBV19 and TRBJ2-1; 8 bases line up with TRBD2. Germline values: CDR1 LNHDA, CDR2 SQIVND (reference sequence). V was clipped by 4 bases and J by 2 bases; unmatched bases: 4. This CDR3 has 15 residues. The CDR3 protein is CASSKVSGAYNEQFF. For the CDR3, the DNA is TGTGCCAGTAGTAAGGTTAGCGGGGCCTACAATGAGCAGTTCTTC.

The chain joins TRBV18 to TRBJ2-1; D is undetermined. Trimming took 2 bases from V and 7 from J, leaving 6 bases between them. Germline-derived CDR1 and CDR2 are KGHSH and LQKENI. The CDR3 extends over 12 amino acids. This chain's CDR3 is CASSPNGNEQFF. In DNA, the CDR3 is TGTGCCAGCTCACCAAACGGGAATGAGCAGTTCTTC.

The chain has TRBV9 and TRBJ2-5; D perhaps matches TRBD1 (5 bases). The CDR3 extends over 13 amino acids. From germline, CDR1 is SGDLS and CDR2 YYNGEE. Trimming cost V 0 bases and J 3 bases, with 6 bases left between them. The CDR3 nucleotides are TGTGCCAGCAGCGTAGTAGGGGAAGAGACCCAGTACTTC. This sequence encodes CASSVVGEETQYF.

CDR3 region: CASSLGQASSTDTQYF. The CDR3 DNA reads as TGTGCCAGCAGCTTGGGGCAGGCGTCTAGCACAGATACGCAGTATTTT. This sequence joins TRBV7-9 and TRBJ2-3, with D maybe TRBD1 (5 bases). The CDR3 sequence is 16 residues long. V gave up 3 bases and J gave up 0 bases, with 13 bases separating them. CDR1 is SEHNR, CDR2 FQNEAQ, per germline (reference sequence).

The rearrangement links TRBV9 to TRBJ2-1; 10 bases are shared with TRBD2. J was trimmed by 8 bases and V by 3 bases; bases with no gene match: 23. CDR1 is SGDLS and CDR2 is YYNGEE in the germline V gene. This CDR3 spans 20 amino acids. The CDR3 loop is CASSDRDGENLAGEGYEQFF. The CDR3 DNA follows: TGTGCCAGCAGCGACCGGGACGGCGAGAATCTAGCGGGAGAAGGGTATGAGCAGTTCTTC.

This clone came up a few times. The chain combines TRBV10-3 with TRBJ2-3; D is uncertain. The CDR3 spans 14 residues. The germline V gene has CDR1 ENHRY and CDR2 SYGVKD. The ends were cut back, 10 bases at V and 2 bases at J, with 16 bases in the middle. CDR3 sequence: CATGGGSSTDTQYF. The CDR3 coding sequence is TGTGCCACGGGCGGTGGGTCCTCCACAGATACGCAGTATTTT.

The V and J genes are TRBV6-6 and TRBJ1-5; D unresolved. The CDR3 totals 14 residues. V was clipped by 2 bases and J by 3 bases, with 8 bases between them. Germline values: CDR1 MNHNY, CDR2 SVGAGI (reference sequence). CDR3 DNA: TGTGCCAGCAGTTACGACGGATTCAATCAGCCCCAGCATTTT. Translating it yields CASSYDGFNQPQHF.

This clone was picked up a small number of times. The V and J genes are TRBV11-3 and TRBJ1-1; the D gene is possibly TRBD1 (5 bases). Trimming pared 6 bases from V and 2 bases from J, leaving 13 bases between. The CDR3 runs to 14 residues. Germline assignment: CDR1 SGHNT and CDR2 YENEEA. CDR3: CASRNGTANTEAFF. The CDR3 DNA reads as TGTGCCAGCAGGAACGGGACGGCCAACACTGAAGCTTTCTTT. The whole variable domain, remainder taken from reference TRBV11-3 and TRBJ1-1, is EAGVVQSPRYKIIEKKQPVAFWCNPISGHNTLYWYLQNLGQGPELLIRYENEEAVDDSQLPKDRFSAERLKGVDSTLKIQPAELGDSAVYLCASRNGTANTEAFFGQGTRLTVV.

The table lists this clone with a count of one. The chain has TRBV7-9 and TRBJ1-2; D unclear. CDR3 length equals 17 residues. Germline V lookup: CDR1 SEHNR, CDR2 FQNEAQ (reference sequence). V was cut by 1 base and J by 5 bases, with 20 bases left in between. This chain's CDR3 is CASSLVGREPGVYGYTF. CDR3 in DNA: TGTGCCAGCAGCTTAGTTGGCCGGGAGCCGGGAGTTTATGGCTACACCTTC.

This clone turned up a few times. The V call is TRBV27, the J call TRBJ1-5; no clear D gene. The germline V gene has CDR1 MNHEY and CDR2 SMNVEV (reference sequence). Trimming removed 6 bases from V and 4 bases from J, with 13 bases in between. This CDR3 is built from 14 residues. Here the CDR3 reads CASSPTGPNQPQHF. In DNA form, the CDR3 reads TGTGCCAGCAGCCCGACGGGCCCTAATCAGCCCCAGCATTTT.

This sequence joins TRBV7-9 and TRBJ2-5, with D tentatively TRBD2 (6 bases). Trimming removed 2 bases from V and 3 bases from J, with 10 bases in between. CDR3 size: 14 residues. CDR1 and CDR2 from the germline V gene are SEHNR and FQNEAQ (reference sequence). The CDR3 nucleotides read TGTGCCAGCAGCTTAAGCGGAGGGGAAGAGACCCAGTACTTC. This translates into CASSLSGGEETQYF.

CDR3 coding DNA: TGTGCCAGCAGCCCCCGCCGGTACGAGCAGTACTTC. It translates to CASSPRRYEQYF. The chain uses TRBV13 and TRBJ2-7; D is unclear. The germline gives CDR1 PRHDT, CDR2 FYEKMQ (reference sequence). Trimming left V 5 bases short and J 4 bases short, with 9 bases between. The CDR3 contains 12 residues.

This chain uses TRBV5-1 with TRBJ2-1; 9 bases line up with TRBD1. The CDR3 sequence is 15 residues long. V lost 2 bases to trimming and J lost 2 bases; unmatched junction nucleotides: 2. Germline V CDR1 and CDR2: SGHRS, YFSETQ. CDR3 sequence (DNA): TGCGCCAGCAGCTTCCGACAGGGGGCCTACAATGAGCAGTTCTTC. It codes for CASSFRQGAYNEQFF.

This chain uses TRBV7-9 with TRBJ2-2; 7 nucleotides align to TRBD2. The CDR3 has 13 residues. V shed 11 bases and J 3 bases; nucleotides not matched to a gene: 6. CDR1 is SEHNR, CDR2 FQNEAQ, per germline (reference sequence). In DNA form, the CDR3 reads TGTGCCGGACGGGGGGAAGACACCGGGGAGCTGTTTTTT. Translated, it gives CAGRGEDTGELFF.

The table lists this clone with many counts. The chain recombines TRBV7-9 with TRBJ2-7, with 7 bases identical to TRBD1. This CDR3 spans 12 amino acids. CDR1 and CDR2 (germline): SEHNR, FQNEAQ (reference sequence). J was trimmed by 7 bases and V by 5 bases; bases with no gene match: 5. The CDR3 sequence is CASSRDRDEQYF. In DNA, the CDR3 is TGTGCCAGCAGCAGAGACAGGGATGAGCAGTACTTC.

The CDR3 DNA reads TGTGCCAGCAGTTTGAACAGGGGAAATCAGCCCCAGCATTTT. This codes for CASSLNRGNQPQHF. V gene TRBV2 combines with J gene TRBJ1-5; 7 bases are a match to TRBD1. Germline CDR1 SNHLY, CDR2 FYNNEI. The CDR3 runs 14 residues. J gave up 4 bases and V 5 bases, and 5 bases lay outside the gene matches.

The chain couples TRBV19 to TRBJ1-5; D not certain. V dropped 5 bases and J dropped 0 bases, with 11 bases sitting between them. CDR3 length: 15 residues. The V gene's germline CDR1 is LNHDA and CDR2 SQIVND (reference sequence). The CDR3 region is CASSPNIYSNQPQHF. The CDR3 coding sequence is TGTGCCAGTAGTCCGAATATTTATAGCAATCAGCCCCAGCATTTT.

The chain links TRBV27 to TRBJ2-2; 13 nucleotides match TRBD2. V lost 6 bases, J lost 3 bases, and 7 bases stayed unmatched. The germline gives CDR1 MNHEY, CDR2 SMNVEV (reference sequence). The CDR3 runs 17 residues. The CDR3 region is CASSPGLAGVYTGELFF. The CDR3 coding sequence is TGTGCCAGCAGCCCTGGACTAGCGGGAGTATACACCGGGGAGCTGTTTTTT.

J is TRBJ1-5 and V is TRBV4-1; possibly TRBD1 for D (5 bases). CDR3 length equals 13 residues. Germline V gene lookup returns CDR1 MGHRA and CDR2 YSYEKL. V dropped 6 bases and J dropped 6 bases, with 12 bases sitting between them. The CDR3 DNA sequence: TGCGCCAGCAGTGGGGCAGGGCCTCAGCCCCAGCATTTT. Amino acids: CASSGAGPQPQHF.

The chain recombines TRBV9 with TRBJ2-3, with 10 bases that match TRBD2. This CDR3 contains 18 residues. V trimming: 1 base; J trimming: 0 bases; junction bases outside the gene matches: 8. Per germline, CDR1 SGDLS and CDR2 YYNGEE. CDR3 DNA: TGTGCCAGCAGCGTATTAGCGGGGGGCCCCCCTAGCACAGATACGCAGTATTTT. Amino acid sequence: CASSVLAGGPPSTDTQYF.

The V gene is TRBV18, the J gene TRBJ1-5, with TRBD1 identical over 7 bases. This CDR3 has 15 amino acids. Germline lookup yields CDR1 KGHSH and CDR2 LQKENI. The V segment lost 3 bases and the J segment 2 bases; nucleotides outside the gene matches: 4. Written as DNA, the CDR3 is TGTGCCAGCTCACCCGACAGGGTTCGCAATCAGCCCCAGCATTTT. Translating gives CASSPDRVRNQPQHF. The entire variable domain, with the rest obtained from reference TRBV18 and TRBJ1-5, is as follows: NAGVMQNPRHLVRRRGQEARLRCSPMKGHSHVYWYRQLPEEGLKFMVYLQKENIIDESGMPKERFSAEFPKEGPSILRIQQVVRGDSAAYFCASSPDRVRNQPQHFGDGTRLSIL.